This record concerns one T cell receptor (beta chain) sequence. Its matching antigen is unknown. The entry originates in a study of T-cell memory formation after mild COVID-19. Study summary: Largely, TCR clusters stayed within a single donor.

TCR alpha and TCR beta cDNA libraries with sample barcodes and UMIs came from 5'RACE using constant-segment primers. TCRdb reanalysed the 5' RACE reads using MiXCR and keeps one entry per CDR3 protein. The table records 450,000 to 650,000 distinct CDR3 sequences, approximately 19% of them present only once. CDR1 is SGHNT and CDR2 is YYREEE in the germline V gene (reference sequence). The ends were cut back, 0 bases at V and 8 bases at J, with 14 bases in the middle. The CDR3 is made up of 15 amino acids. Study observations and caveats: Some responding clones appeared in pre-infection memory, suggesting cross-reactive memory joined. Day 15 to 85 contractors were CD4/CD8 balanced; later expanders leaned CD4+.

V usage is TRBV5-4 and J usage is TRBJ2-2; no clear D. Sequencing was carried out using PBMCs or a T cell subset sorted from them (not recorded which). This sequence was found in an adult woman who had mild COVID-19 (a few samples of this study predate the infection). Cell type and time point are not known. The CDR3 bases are TGTGCCAGCAGCTTGGCCATGGGGAAGGCGGGGGAGCTGTTTTTT. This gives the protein CASSLAMGKAGELFF.